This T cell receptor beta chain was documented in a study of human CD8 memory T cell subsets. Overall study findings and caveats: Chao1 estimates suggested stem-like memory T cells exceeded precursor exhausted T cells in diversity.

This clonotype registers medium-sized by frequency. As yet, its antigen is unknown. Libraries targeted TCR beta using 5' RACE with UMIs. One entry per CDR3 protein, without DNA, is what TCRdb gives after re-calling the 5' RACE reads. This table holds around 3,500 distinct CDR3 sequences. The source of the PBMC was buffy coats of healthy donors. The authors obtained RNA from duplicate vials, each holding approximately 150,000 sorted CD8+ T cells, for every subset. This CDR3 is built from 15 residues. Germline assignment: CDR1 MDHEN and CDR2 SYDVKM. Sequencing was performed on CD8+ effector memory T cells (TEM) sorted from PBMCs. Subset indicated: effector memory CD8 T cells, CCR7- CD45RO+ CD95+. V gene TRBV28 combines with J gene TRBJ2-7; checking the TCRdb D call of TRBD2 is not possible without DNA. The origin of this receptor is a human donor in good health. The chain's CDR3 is CASSLLEGGSYEQYF.